This T cell receptor (beta chain) was profiled in a study of T cells after yellow fever vaccination (dated by TCRdb to the late 2010s). Looking at the study overall: The SMART-Seq v4 Ultra Low Input RNA kit was used to prepare libraries from fractions with low cell numbers. To follow T-cell clones before and after both primary and booster YFV17D yellow fever vaccination, bulk TCR alpha and beta repertoires underwent longitudinal sequencing. Blood samples were taken at several timepoints before and after primary and secondary immunization, and bulk PBMC replicates and cell subsets were isolated. Two healthy male donors made up the cohort, one aged 18 to 29 years and the other aged 30 to 40 years.

Findings and caveats that apply to the study as a whole: Compared with the primary T-cell response, the secondary T-cell response was faster but weaker, reaching its peak on day 5 rather than on day 15. Most clones expanded after primary vaccination were re-detected after the booster (around 96% of CD4 and 88% of CD8), suggesting broad memory maintenance. A small fraction of clonotypes appeared in both the CD4 and CD8 compartments, likely as a result of convergent recombination. Because the study included only a couple of donors, the extent to which the findings can be generalized is limited. Computational filtering was required because FACS-sorted repertoires could contain abundant contaminating clonotypes from the bulk population.

The CDR3, from cysteine to phenylalanine, totals 14 residues. The entry retains the CDR3 DNA only, 42 bases that are in frame from base 1. From a lookup of the germline V gene, CDR1 and CDR2 are SGHRS and YFSETQ. Trimming at the junction amounts to 0 bases on V and 0 bases on J, and the germline ends lie 6 bases apart. The treatment or condition label on this specimen signifies: live attenuated yellow fever vaccine strain. At each blood-draw timepoint, two biological replicates of bulk PBMCs were obtained. A standard Ficoll-Paque protocol was used to isolate PBMCs from peripheral blood. RNA was extracted with TriZol from bulk PBMCs, CD4 and CD8 fractions, and dextramer-positive and dextramer-negative fractions. TCR cDNA was synthesized by 5'RACE template switching, which introduced a universal primer site and unique molecular identifiers. Priming of cDNA synthesis was performed from both the TCR alpha and TCR beta constant segments. Library amplification used two PCR steps, and the second PCR step added sample barcodes and sequencing adapters. Libraries were sequenced on Illumina HiSeq 2500 (2x100 bp) or NovaSeq (2x150 bp). The study's processing was this. Demultiplexing of reads and collapsing into UMI consensus sequences were performed with MIGEC, and V(D)J alignment was carried out with MiXCR. Clonotypes responding to the vaccine were identified with edgeR on replicate PBMC samples, with the criteria of FDR below 0.01 and a log2 fold change above 5 up to day 15. CD4 or CD8 identity was assigned to each bulk clonotype according to whether the clonotype was present at higher abundance in the sequenced CD4 repertoire or the sequenced CD8 repertoire. TCRdb reworked the public reads: Q25 trimming with fastp, MiXCR clone assembly, productive beta chains retained. Each CDR3 protein appears once, grouped with its most common genes and DNA. The V and J calls were not made by the authors but by TCRdb's processing. A total of 300,000 to 400,000 distinct CDR3 sequences appear in this sample, 8.7% of them only once. The top ten clones comprise over 15% of the sample.

This clonotype was counted at least ten times. Its antigen is unknown. Nothing much larger sits one base from this clone, and base qualities are not available. The V gene is TRBV5-1 and the J gene is TRBJ1-1, with the D gene too uncertain to name. The sample was PBMCs, taken on the day of the first yellow fever vaccination. The clonotype originates from a man aged 18 to 29 who received the YFV17D yellow fever vaccine. At the DNA level, the sequence is TGCGCCAGCAGCTTGGAAGGGATGAACACTGAAGCTTTCTTT. This encodes CASSLEGMNTEAFF.